These 14 T cell receptor beta chains came from one sample sequenced in a study of blood T cells in healthy people across ages. A sample-barcoded 5' primer and a J-beta primer mix were used in a second PCR of about 6 to 11 cycles. MiXCR, run by TCRdb on the 5' RACE reads, gives a single entry per CDR3 protein. This table has 1.2 million to 1.5 million distinct CDR3 sequences, roughly 64% appearing once. Sequences were obtained from blood. These receptor sequences come from a man aged 18 to 30 in good health.

The CDR3 spells CASSLRNLPYEQYF. The CDR3 DNA reads as TGTGCCAGCAGCTTACGGAACCTACCTTACGAGCAGTACTTC. The chain has TRBV5-6 and TRBJ2-5; D is undetermined. The J call may be mistaken, given a closer DNA end match to TRBJ2-7. Germline V CDR1 and CDR2: SGHDT, YYEEEE. The length of the CDR3 is 14 residues.

The sample holds a few counts of this clonotype. CDR3 bases: TGTGCCAGCAGGATCAACAAAGCCTACGAGCAGTACTTC. It codes for CASRINKAYEQYF. The chain carries TRBV7-7 and TRBJ2-7, with D unresolved. The CDR3 is 13 residues long. From germline, CDR1 is SSHAT and CDR2 FNYEAQ (reference sequence). V shed 6 bases and J shed 2 bases, with 11 bases lying between them.

J is TRBJ2-5 and V is TRBV7-2; no firm D call. Per the germline V gene, CDR1 is SGHTA and CDR2 is FQGNSA. This CDR3 has 16 residues. The germline V and J ends were trimmed by 7 bases and 1 base, with 19 bases remaining between them. The CDR3 DNA is TGTGCCAGCAATGTCGCCGGACCGAGACTCCAAGAGACCCAGTACTTC. It is translated as CASNVAGPRLQETQYF.

The chain couples TRBV20-1 to TRBJ1-1; TRBD1 aligns across 7 bases. The CDR3 covers 14 residues. Germline lookup yields CDR1 DFQATT and CDR2 SNEGSKA (reference sequence). The trim removed 6 bases at V and 3 bases at J, leaving 10 bases unmatched. DNA for the CDR3: TGCAGTGCCCAAAAACAGGGGATGTACACTGAAGCTTTCTTT. Translation: CSAQKQGMYTEAFF.

V usage is TRBV6-1 and J usage is TRBJ1-2; D ambiguous. The CDR3 runs 13 residues. V lost 3 bases, J lost 4 bases, and 9 bases lay in between. The germline CDR1 and CDR2 sequences are MNHNS and SASEGT. The CDR3 nucleotides read TGTGCCAGCAGTGAGGACCTGGCCTATGGCTACACCTTC. It yields the protein CASSEDLAYGYTF.

The rearrangement joins TRBV5-1 to TRBJ2-7; D possibly corresponds to TRBD2 (5 bases). The CDR3 spans 13 residues. Trimming took off 0 bases at V and 9 bases at J, with 13 bases between the two ends. Germline CDR1 and CDR2: SGHRS and YFSETQ. In DNA, the CDR3 is TGCGCCAGCAGCTTGGAAGTAAACGGGGTGCAGTACTTC. This sequence encodes CASSLEVNGVQYF.

This clonotype was detected once. J is TRBJ1-1 and V is TRBV12-3 or TRBV12-4, with D possibly TRBD1 on 6 matching bases. The CDR3 is 12 amino acids. V was pared by 8 bases and J by 5 bases, with 12 bases between. CDR3 region: CASVGGWTEAFF. The CDR3 DNA reads as TGTGCCAGCGTAGGGGGGTGGACTGAAGCTTTCTTT.

This chain links TRBV20-1 with TRBJ2-7; 11 bases align to TRBD2. J was trimmed by 6 bases and V by 6 bases; bases with no gene match: 4. This CDR3 is built from 12 residues. Germline values: CDR1 DFQATT, CDR2 SNEGSKA (reference sequence). CDR3 DNA sequence: TGCAGTGCGAGACTAGCGGGATCCGAGCAGTACTTC. Amino acid sequence: CSARLAGSEQYF.

This clonotype was counted only a few times. The chain has TRBV7-9 and TRBJ2-5; TRBD2 matches at 9 bases. Germline CDR1 reads SEHNR; CDR2 reads FQNEAQ (reference sequence). The junction had 9 bases not matched to a gene; V was cut back by 4 bases and J by 0 bases. This CDR3 has 17 residues. The CDR3 DNA reads TGTGCCAGCAGCTCCATCATAGCGGGGGTGTACCAAGAGACCCAGTACTTC. Its translation: CASSSIIAGVYQETQYF.

The genes are TRBV12-3 or TRBV12-4 and TRBJ1-2, with D uncertain. CDR3 length equals 11 residues. V lost 9 bases and J 7 bases, leaving 12 bases between the germline ends. For the CDR3, the DNA is TGTGCCAGTTACAGTACTAGTGGCTACACCTTC. Translation gives CASYSTSGYTF.

The V gene is TRBV7-2, the J gene TRBJ2-3; TRBD2 aligns across 12 bases. Looked up from germline, CDR1 is SGHTA and CDR2 is FQGNSA. The CDR3 consists of 15 residues. With 5 bases clipped from V and 4 bases from J, the junction kept 4 bases outside the gene matches. For the CDR3, the DNA is TGTGCCAGCAGCCTCAGGACTAGCGGGGCAGATACGCAGTATTTT. This sequence encodes CASSLRTSGADTQYF.

The chain links TRBV3-1 to TRBJ2-1; 7 bases are a match to TRBD2. V trimming: 2 bases; J trimming: 6 bases; junction bases outside the gene matches: 7. The germline V gene encodes CDR1 LGHDT and CDR2 YNNKEL (reference sequence). This CDR3 region has 15 residues. The CDR3 DNA sequence: TGTGCCAGCAGCCAAAGCGGGATCCACCCCAATGAGCAGTTCTTC. This encodes CASSQSGIHPNEQFF.

The chain has TRBV4-3 and TRBJ2-3; TRBD2 might be the D (6 bases). Trimming shortened V by 1 base and J by 0 bases, and 20 bases separated the two germline ends. The germline V gene encodes CDR1 LGHNA and CDR2 YSLEER. The CDR3 has 19 residues. The CDR3 loop reads CASSQGMAGTFPSTDTQYF. CDR3 nucleotides: TGCGCCAGCAGCCAAGGAATGGCGGGGACCTTTCCTAGCACAGATACGCAGTATTTT.

This chain links TRBV20-1 with TRBJ1-6; D may be TRBD1 (5 bases). V was pared by 2 bases and J by 7 bases, with 9 bases between. The CDR3 runs to 13 residues. Germline loops: CDR1 DFQATT, CDR2 SNEGSKA (reference sequence). The CDR3 protein is CSARRAGNSPLHF. In DNA, the CDR3 is TGCAGTGCTAGAAGGGCAGGGAATTCACCCCTCCACTTT.